This note documents a single T cell receptor beta chain sequence. The antigen is not known. Researchers made TCR beta libraries by using iRepertoire HTBI primers and running Arm-PCR on CDR3 regions. Authors' processing steps: Samples revealed 62 TRBV and fewer than 15 TRBJ segments. TCRdb ran MiXCR on the multiplex PCR reads and lists one entry per CDR3 protein. The V and J calls shown here were made by TCRdb, not taken from the authors' results. The sample lists a few hundred thousand distinct CDR3 sequences, 20% to 25% occurring once. There are 16 residues in the CDR3. CDR1 and CDR2 from the germline V gene are LNHNV and YYDKDF (reference sequence). The V segment lost 5 bases and the J segment 5 bases; nucleotides outside the gene matches: 10. This specimen belongs to a study of regulatory T cells in long-lasting Graves disease. General study findings and limits: Persistent disease favored TRBV28, TRBJ1-2 and TRBJ2-5.

Time point denoted: persistent/refractory GD, antithyroid drugs over 5 years with positive TRAb. RNA from PBMCs was the source of the TCR library. American Thyroid Association guidelines were used to diagnose Graves' disease. The starting material was peripheral blood mononuclear cells (PBMCs), obtained when the disease was refractory, from a patient treated with antithyroid drugs. This chain links TRBV15 with TRBJ1-5, with 9 bases that match TRBD1. This TCR was sampled from a female donor with Graves disease. The CDR3 DNA follows: TGTGCCACCAGCGGCCCTCGGGACAGGGTCTATCAGCCCCAGCATTTT. Translation gives CATSGPRDRVYQPQHF.